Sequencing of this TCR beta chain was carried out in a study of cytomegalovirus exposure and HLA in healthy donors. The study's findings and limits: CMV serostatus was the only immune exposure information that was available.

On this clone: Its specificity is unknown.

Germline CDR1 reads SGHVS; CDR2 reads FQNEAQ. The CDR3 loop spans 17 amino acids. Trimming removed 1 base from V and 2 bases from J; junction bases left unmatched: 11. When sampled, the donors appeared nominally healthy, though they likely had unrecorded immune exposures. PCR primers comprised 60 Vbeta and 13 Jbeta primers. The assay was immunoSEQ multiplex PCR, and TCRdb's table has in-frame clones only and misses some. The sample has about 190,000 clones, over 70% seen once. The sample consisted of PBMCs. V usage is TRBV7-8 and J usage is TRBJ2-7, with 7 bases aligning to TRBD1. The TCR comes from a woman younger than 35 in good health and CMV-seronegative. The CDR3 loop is CASSLVPRQGTTYEQYF. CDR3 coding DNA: TGTGCCAGCAGCTTAGTTCCCCGACAGGGTACCACCTACGAGCAGTACTTC.